This T cell receptor beta chain was retrieved from a study of blood T cell repertoires in COVID-19. On the study more broadly: COVID-19 samples collected from the United States, Italy and Spain covered acute and convalescent phases. T cells, B-cell-depleted T cells, or PBMCs provided the cDNA or gDNA that served as material.

Germline V gene lookup returns CDR1 MDHEN and CDR2 SYDVKM. The CDR3 has 13 residues. The V gene lost 2 bases and the J gene lost 4 bases, with 8 bases spanning the gap. Authors' data handling: Reference gene primer amplification in the assay estimated nucleated cell counts. Only in-frame clones appear in the TCRdb table, and some are missing; sequencing was by immunoSEQ multiplex PCR. The DNA was the basis for D and trimming; V, J and clone size are from that table. Among under 250,000 clones, around 84% were seen once, and the ten largest hold 2.9%. This TCR was sampled from a man aged 50-60 years who had recovered from COVID-19. The material sequenced was peripheral blood. The chain recombines TRBV28 with TRBJ1-2; D unclear. As DNA, the CDR3 is TGTGCCAGCAGTTTACCGTCAGGCTATGGCTACACCTTC. Translated: CASSLPSGYGYTF.